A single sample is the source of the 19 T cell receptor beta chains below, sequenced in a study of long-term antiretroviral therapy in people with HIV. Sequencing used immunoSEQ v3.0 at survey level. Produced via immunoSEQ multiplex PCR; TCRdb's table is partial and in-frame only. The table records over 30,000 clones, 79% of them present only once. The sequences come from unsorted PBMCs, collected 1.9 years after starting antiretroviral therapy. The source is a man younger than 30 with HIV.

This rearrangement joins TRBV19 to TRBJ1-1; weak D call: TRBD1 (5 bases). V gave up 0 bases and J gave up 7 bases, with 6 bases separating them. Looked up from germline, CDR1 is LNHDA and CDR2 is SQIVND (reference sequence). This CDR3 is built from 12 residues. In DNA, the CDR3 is TGTGCCAGTAGTATAGAGGGACGTGAAGCTTTCTTT. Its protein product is CASSIEGREAFF.

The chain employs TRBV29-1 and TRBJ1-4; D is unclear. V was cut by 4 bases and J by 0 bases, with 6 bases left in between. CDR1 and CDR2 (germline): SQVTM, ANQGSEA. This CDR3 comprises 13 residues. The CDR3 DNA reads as TGCAGCGTTGCCACAGCAACTAATGAAAAACTGTTTTTT. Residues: CSVATATNEKLFF. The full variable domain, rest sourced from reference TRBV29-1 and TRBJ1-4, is SAVISQKPSRDICQRGTSLTIQCQVDSQVTMMFWYRQQPGQSLTLIATANQGSEATYESGFVIDKFPISRPNLTFSTLTVSNMSPEDSSIYLCSVATATNEKLFFGSGTQLSVL.

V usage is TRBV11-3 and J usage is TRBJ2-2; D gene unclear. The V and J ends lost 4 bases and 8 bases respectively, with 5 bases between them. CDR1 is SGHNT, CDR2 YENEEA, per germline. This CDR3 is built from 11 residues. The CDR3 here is CASSSRGELFF. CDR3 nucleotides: TGTGCCAGCAGCTCCAGGGGGGAGCTGTTTTTT.

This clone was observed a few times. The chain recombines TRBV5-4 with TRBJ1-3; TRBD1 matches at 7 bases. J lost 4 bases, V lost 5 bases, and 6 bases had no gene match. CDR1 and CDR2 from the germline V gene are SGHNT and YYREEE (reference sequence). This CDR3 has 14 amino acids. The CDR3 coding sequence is TGTGCCAGCAGTGACCCGACAGGGGGAAACACCATATATTTT. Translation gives CASSDPTGGNTIYF.

CDR3 nucleotide sequence: TGCGCCAGCAGCCAAGGTTATTATAGCAATCAGCCCCAGCATTTT. Protein: CASSQGYYSNQPQHF. This rearrangement joins TRBV4-1 to TRBJ1-5, with unresolved D. The CDR3 is 15 amino acids. The V end was cut by 1 base, the J end by 0 bases, with 7 bases between. Germline V CDR1 and CDR2: MGHRA, YSYEKL.

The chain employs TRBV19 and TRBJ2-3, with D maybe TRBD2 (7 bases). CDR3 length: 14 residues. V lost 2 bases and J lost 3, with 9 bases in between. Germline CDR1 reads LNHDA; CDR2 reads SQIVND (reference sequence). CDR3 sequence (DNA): TGTGCCAGTAGTATAAGGGGGGGAACAGATACGCAGTATTTT. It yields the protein CASSIRGGTDTQYF.

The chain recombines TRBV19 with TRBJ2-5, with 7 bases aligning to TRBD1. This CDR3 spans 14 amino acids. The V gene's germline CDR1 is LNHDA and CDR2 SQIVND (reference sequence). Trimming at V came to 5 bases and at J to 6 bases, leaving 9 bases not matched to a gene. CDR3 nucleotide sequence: TGTGCCAGTAGTTCCAGAGACAGGGTCAAGACCCAGTACTTC. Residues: CASSSRDRVKTQYF.

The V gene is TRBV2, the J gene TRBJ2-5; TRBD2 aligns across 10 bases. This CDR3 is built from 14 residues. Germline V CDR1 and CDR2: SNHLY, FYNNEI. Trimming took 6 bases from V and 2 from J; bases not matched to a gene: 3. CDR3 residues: CASRFSGGQETQYF. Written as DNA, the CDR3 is TGTGCCAGCAGATTTAGCGGGGGGCAAGAGACCCAGTACTTC.

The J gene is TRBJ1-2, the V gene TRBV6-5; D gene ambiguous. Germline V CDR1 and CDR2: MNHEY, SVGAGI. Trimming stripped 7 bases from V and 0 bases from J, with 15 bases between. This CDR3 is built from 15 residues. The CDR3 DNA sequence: TGTGCCAGCACCGAAGGGTTAGCCTCTAACTATGGCTACACCTTC. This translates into CASTEGLASNYGYTF.

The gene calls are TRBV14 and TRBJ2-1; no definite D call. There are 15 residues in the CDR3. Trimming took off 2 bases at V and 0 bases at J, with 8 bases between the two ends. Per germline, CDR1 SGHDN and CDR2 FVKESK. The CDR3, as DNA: TGTGCCAGCAGCCAACTAGTAAACTCCTACAATGAGCAGTTCTTC. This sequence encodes CASSQLVNSYNEQFF.

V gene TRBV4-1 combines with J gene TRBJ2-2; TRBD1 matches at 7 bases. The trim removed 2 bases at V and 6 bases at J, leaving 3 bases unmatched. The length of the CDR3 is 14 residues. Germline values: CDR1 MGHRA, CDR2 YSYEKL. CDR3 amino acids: CASSQFQGAGELFF. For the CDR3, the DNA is TGCGCCAGCAGCCAATTTCAGGGGGCCGGGGAGCTGTTTTTT.

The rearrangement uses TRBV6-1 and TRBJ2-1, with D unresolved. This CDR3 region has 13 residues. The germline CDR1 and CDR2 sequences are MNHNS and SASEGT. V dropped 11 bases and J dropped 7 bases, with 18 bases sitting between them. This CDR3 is CASCTGSPNEQFF. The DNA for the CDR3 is TGTGCCTCATGTACCGGCTCACCGAATGAGCAGTTCTTC.

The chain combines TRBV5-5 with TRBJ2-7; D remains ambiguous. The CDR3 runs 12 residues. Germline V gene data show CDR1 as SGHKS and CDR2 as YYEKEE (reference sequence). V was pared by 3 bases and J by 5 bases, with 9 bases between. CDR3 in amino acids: CASSSLMDEQYF. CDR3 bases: TGTGCCAGCAGCTCGTTGATGGACGAGCAGTACTTC.

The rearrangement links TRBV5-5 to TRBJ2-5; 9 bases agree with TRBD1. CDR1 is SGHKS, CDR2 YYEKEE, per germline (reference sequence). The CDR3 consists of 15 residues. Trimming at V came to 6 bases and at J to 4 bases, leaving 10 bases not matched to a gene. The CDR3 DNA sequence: TGTGCCAGCACCCCGCACCAGGGACAGGGAGAGACCCAGTACTTC. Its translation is CASTPHQGQGETQYF.

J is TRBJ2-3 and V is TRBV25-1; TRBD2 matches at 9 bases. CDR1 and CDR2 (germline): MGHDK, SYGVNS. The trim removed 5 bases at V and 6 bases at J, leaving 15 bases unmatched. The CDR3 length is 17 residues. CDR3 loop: CASSPEYSSGAGDTQYF. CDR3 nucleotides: TGTGCCAGCAGTCCAGAGTATTCTAGCGGGGCGGGGGATACGCAGTATTTT.

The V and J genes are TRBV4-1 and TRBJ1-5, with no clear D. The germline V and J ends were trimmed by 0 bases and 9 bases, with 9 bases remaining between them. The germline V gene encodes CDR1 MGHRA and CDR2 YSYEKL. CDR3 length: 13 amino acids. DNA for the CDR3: TGCGCCAGCAGCCAAGAAGAGGACCGGCCCCAGCATTTT. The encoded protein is CASSQEEDRPQHF.

Here the CDR3 DNA reads TGTGCCAGCAGCCCAGGGACAGGGGGTTCCCACGAGCAGTACTTC. It encodes CASSPGTGGSHEQYF. This chain uses TRBV11-2 with TRBJ2-7; TRBD1 matches at 11 bases. The V segment lost 5 bases and the J segment 5 bases; nucleotides outside the gene matches: 8. CDR3 length: 15 residues. Germline CDR1 is SGHAT and CDR2 is FQNNGV.

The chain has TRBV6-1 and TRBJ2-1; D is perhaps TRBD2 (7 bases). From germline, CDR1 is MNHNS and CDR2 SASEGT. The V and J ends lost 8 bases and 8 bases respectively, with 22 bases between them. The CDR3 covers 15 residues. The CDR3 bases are TGTGCCAGCGGAACGGTAGGGGGGGGATGGGATGAGCAGTTCTTC. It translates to CASGTVGGGWDEQFF.

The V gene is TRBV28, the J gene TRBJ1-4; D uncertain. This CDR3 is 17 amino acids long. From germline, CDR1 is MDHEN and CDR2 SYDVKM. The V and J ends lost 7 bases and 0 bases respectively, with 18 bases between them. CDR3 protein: CASTSLFKPATNEKLFF. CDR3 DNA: TGTGCCAGCACCTCACTATTCAAGCCTGCAACTAATGAAAAACTGTTTTTT. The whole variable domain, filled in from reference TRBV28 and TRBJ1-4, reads DVKVTQSSRYLVKRTGEKVFLECVQDMDHENMFWYRQDPGLGLRLIYFSYDVKMKEKGDIPEGYSVSREKKERFSLILESASTNQTSMYLCASTSLFKPATNEKLFFGSGTQLSVL.